Described below is a single TCR beta chain sequence and its context. The target of this receptor is not known. Per-nucleotide qualities are absent, and no much larger clonotype sits a single base away. Healthy HIV-negative adults with no recently reported acute infections or vaccinations were included as donors. Every donor was a Caucasian adult living in Nashville, Tennessee, USA. CD4+ T cells were enriched by magnetic negative selection, after which naive cells were positively selected on CD45RA and the negative fraction was taken as the memory subset. Blood was obtained by leukapheresis, after which PBMCs were separated by Ficoll-Histopaque density gradient centrifugation and cryopreserved in liquid nitrogen vapor phase. Analytical flow cytometry was used to check the purity and quantity of every magnetically sorted T cell population. From each sorted fraction, genomic DNA was isolated and quantified by UV absorbance on a Nanodrop 2000c.

CDR1 MNHNS and CDR2 SASEGT are derived from the germline V gene. V and J lose 5 bases and 7 bases, and a span of 15 bases separates them. From cysteine to phenylalanine, the CDR3 is 14 amino acids long. The retained sequence is limited to the CDR3, 42 bases, with the frame set at the first base. Using the deep immunoSEQ assay, multiplex PCR amplified TCR CDR3 regions from genomic DNA. Extracted genomic DNA from each cell subset was distributed evenly across all wells of several immunoSEQ 96-well plates, and each plate was treated as a replicate. For sorted subsets, around 200 ng genomic DNA, equal to about 30,000 T cell genomes, was loaded into each replicate PCR. Purified libraries were measured with a Qubit 3.0 fluorometer, size-checked on a Bioanalyzer 2100, and measured again with the KAPA Library Quantification kit. A separate single-read 150-cycle Illumina NextSeq 550 flow cell was used to sequence each immunoSEQ 96-well plate. Processing in the source paper ran as follows. Because only junctional sequences without quality scores were contained in the immunoSEQ output, filtering matching that applied to full-length reads could not be performed. Sequences were annotated with PyIR, a Python wrapper for IgBLAST v1.9, and V/J genes and CDR3 were assigned using IMGT germline references. Reads with weak V/J assignments (E-value above 1e-6), missing CDR3, stop codons, out-of-frame junctions, or ambiguous translated residues were removed. A V3J clonotype was defined by an identical inferred V gene, J gene, and CDR3 amino acid sequence. Percentage overlap between repertoires was computed as shared unique clonotypes divided by the size of the smaller repertoire. Three approaches were used to assess repertoire richness: RTK rarefaction, the Chao1 estimator, and Recon v2.1 estimates of unobserved clonotypes. Generation probabilities for all TCRbeta clonotypes obtained by the gDNA method from a handful of donors were computed using OLGA. TCRdb took over this immuneACCESS table, retaining in-frame rearrangements with V and J assigned. Such tables are incomplete; in checked studies, under half of the missing clones stem from an unresolved V gene, and the remainder is unexplained. That table supplies the V and J calls and clone size; D and trimming were determined from the DNA. The sample table contains roughly 2.6 million clones; only one count was recorded for approximately 94% of them. The top ten constitute about 0.13% of the sample.

These data belong to a study of shared clonotypes between healthy human individuals (TCRdb year 2020). About the investigation overall: Three men and a couple of women, aged 18 to 49 years, made up the cohort. For each donor, CD4 naive and CD4 memory were each given three plates, CD8 naive was given two plates, and CD8 memory was given one plate. To estimate repertoire size and how much clonotypes are shared between individuals, the study performed deep sequencing of blood TCR repertoires from about five healthy adults. Libraries were prepared and TCR repertoires were sequenced by different laboratories using diverse techniques, in order to increase sequencing depth and limit assay-specific biases. Between about 0.94 and 10 billion PBMCs per donor were obtained by leukapheresis. What the study reported, not specific to this receptor: Pairwise subsampling indicated that sequencing depth was expected to affect the degree of clonotype sharing among donors. Compared with non-shared clonotypes, the clonotypes found in all four sorted-subset donors had higher generation probabilities. The small number of donors limited the genetic and exposure-history diversity represented. Sampling was restricted to blood, and TCR repertoires in tissue are likely to differ from TCR repertoires in blood. Incomplete sequencing was indicated by rarefaction of sorted-subset datasets, despite the large sequencing depth. Naive subsets generally had larger estimated clonotype richness than memory subsets did. Across several donors, 4.5% to 6.5% of naive CD4, over 3% of naive CD8, about 2.3% of memory CD4, and roughly 0.4% of memory CD8 clonotypes were shared.

What was sequenced was naive CD4+ T cells sorted from blood. In light of the paper, this sample's cell subset or site label describes: CD45RA+ positively selected. The sequence derives from a man aged 18 to 30 in good health. The chain is made from TRBV6-1 and TRBJ1-5; possibly the D gene is TRBD1, per 6 matching bases. In nucleotide form, the sequence is TGTGCCAGCAGTACGACAGGTTCGGCCCAGCCCCAGCATTTT. Protein translation: CASSTTGSAQPQHF.